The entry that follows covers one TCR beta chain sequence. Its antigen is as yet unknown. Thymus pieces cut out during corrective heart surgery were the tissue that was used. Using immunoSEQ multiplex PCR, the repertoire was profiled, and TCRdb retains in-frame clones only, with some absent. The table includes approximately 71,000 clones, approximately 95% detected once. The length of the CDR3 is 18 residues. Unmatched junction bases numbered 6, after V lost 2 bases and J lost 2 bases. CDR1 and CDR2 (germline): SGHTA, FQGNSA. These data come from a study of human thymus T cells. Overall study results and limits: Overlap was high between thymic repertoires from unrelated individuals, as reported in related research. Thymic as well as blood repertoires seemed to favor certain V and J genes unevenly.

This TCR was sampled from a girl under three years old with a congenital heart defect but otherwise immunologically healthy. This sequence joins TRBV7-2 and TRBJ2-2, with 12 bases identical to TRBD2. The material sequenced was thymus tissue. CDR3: CASSLSRTSGTNTGELFF. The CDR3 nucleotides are TGTGCCAGCAGCTTAAGTAGGACTAGCGGGACTAACACCGGGGAGCTGTTTTTT.